This TCR beta chain came from a study of cytomegalovirus exposure and HLA in healthy donors. It was with 60 Vbeta and 13 Jbeta primers that the PCR ran. Using immunoSEQ multiplex PCR, the repertoire was profiled, and TCRdb retains in-frame clones only, with some absent. The profile shows 95,000 to 110,000 clones, 10% of them singletons. Study conclusions and caveats: Indistinguishable V segments, including TRBV6-2 and TRBV6-3, were excluded. In a later analysis, donors in an Asian-associated ancestry cluster reportedly had fewer N-insertions in productive TCRs than the cohort mean. Among TCR beta chains, those listed as cytomegalovirus-associated numbered 164.

Germline loops: CDR1 SGDLS, CDR2 YYNGEE. The CDR3 totals 12 residues. V was pared by 1 base and J by 8 bases, with 6 bases between. This clone was picked up a small number of times. Its antigen remains unidentified. This sequence originates from a middle-aged man in good health and CMV-seropositive. V usage is TRBV9 and J usage is TRBJ2-2; D not certain. The specimen was PBMCs. This chain's CDR3 is CASSVLSGELFF. Here the CDR3 DNA reads TGTGCCAGCAGCGTACTGTCTGGGGAGCTGTTTTTT. The variable domain in full, completed from reference TRBV9 and TRBJ2-2, reads DSGVTQTPKHLITATGQRVTLRCSPRSGDLSVYWYQQSLDQGLQFLIQYYNGEERAKGNILERFSAQQFPDLHSELNLSSLELGDSALYFCASSVLSGELFFGEGSRLTVL.